This T cell receptor (beta chain) is from a study of T cells in Graves' hyperthyroidism and ophthalmopathy. RNA transcripts gave rise to amplified TCR beta CDR3 regions. During a first-round RT-PCR of the TCR CDR3, the HTBI primer set was used. MiXCR, run by TCRdb on the multiplex PCR reads, gives a single entry per CDR3 protein. The sample lists 550,000 to 800,000 distinct CDR3 sequences, about a sixth seen once, with over 7.5% in the top ten. The germline CDR1 and CDR2 sequences are MRHNA and SNTAGT. Trimming shortened V by 5 bases and J by 4 bases, and 15 bases separated the two germline ends. This CDR3 is 15 amino acids long. Uncontrolled infection, other autoimmune disease, pregnancy or lactation barred patients from enrollment. About 10 ml of fresh peripheral blood supplied the PBMCs. As concerns this clonotype: Its target is not known.

Study-wide results and caveats: Most clonotypes expanded in the thyroid (above 0.001) were also present in blood. Median prediction lead before ophthalmopathy onset was 6.5 months with the model.

This sequence joins TRBV6-4 and TRBJ2-1; D might be TRBD2 (6 bases). This sequence was found in a man aged 18 to 35 with Graves' hyperthyroidism. Sequenced material: blood. The CDR3 loop is CASSYESGHYNEQFF. CDR3 bases: TGTGCCAGCAGTTACGAGAGCGGGCATTACAATGAGCAGTTCTTC.